The rows below give T cell receptor beta chains drawn from one sample of a study of response to subunit inactivated influenza vaccine. TCRdb redid the calling of the RT-PCR reads with MiXCR, one entry per CDR3 protein. Seen here are about 570,000 distinct CDR3 sequences, about 11% observed once, and the top ten hold 11%. These data were also filed under a second study, of T cells expressing NK-cell markers.

The source was PBMCs from blood, collected on the day of vaccination. The source is a man aged 50 to 59 who received an inactivated influenza vaccine. The CDR3 runs from the conserved cysteine through the conserved F or W. Fields, in order: clone size, J gene, V gene, D gene, CDR3 protein, CDR3 DNA. D genes are given only for firm matches. The listing skips clone size in some rows; elsewhere it reads once, few, many or a size class.

>-|TRBJ1-6|TRBV20-1|-
CSARDRGFRNSPLHF
TGCAGTGCTAGAGATCGAGGGTTTCGTAATTCACCCCTCCACTTT
>-|TRBJ2-7|TRBV7-2|TRBD1
CASSYSGTGIAYEQYF
TGTGCCAGCAGTTATTCGGGGACAGGGATTGCCTACGAGCAGTACTTC
>many|TRBJ1-1|TRBV27|-
CASSFLGPSEAFF
TGTGCCAGCAGTTTCCTAGGGCCGAGTGAAGCTTTCTTT
>few|TRBJ2-2|TRBV7-2|TRBD1
CASRQGASTGELFF
TGTGCCAGCCGACAGGGGGCTAGTACCGGGGAGCTGTTTTTT
>-|TRBJ1-1|TRBV20-1|-
CSASNENTEAFF
TGCAGTGCTAGTAACGAGAACACTGAAGCTTTCTTT
>few|TRBJ1-3|TRBV19|-
CASTEGLRSGNTIYF
TGTGCCAGTACCGAAGGGCTTCGCTCTGGAAACACCATATATTTT
>-|TRBJ2-7|TRBV3-1|TRBD2
CASSQDLRLAGYEQYF
TGTGCCAGCAGCCAAGATCTGCGACTAGCGGGTTACGAGCAGTACTTC
>-|TRBJ2-1|TRBV12-3/TRBV12-4|TRBD2
CASSSRTSGRDFSSYNEQFF
TGTGCCAGCAGTTCGAGGACTAGCGGGAGGGATTTTAGCTCCTACAATGAGCAGTTCTTC
>-|TRBJ1-1|TRBV7-9|TRBD1
CASRGGGDGPEAFF
TGTGCCAGCAGAGGAGGGGGCGATGGACCTGAAGCTTTCTTT
>few|TRBJ1-2|TRBV4-3|-
CASSQEATNYGYTF
TGCGCCAGCAGCCAAGAGGCTACTAACTATGGCTACACCTTC
>few|TRBJ2-7|TRBV29-1|-
CSVQGNGYEQYF
TGCAGCGTCCAGGGAAACGGCTACGAGCAGTACTTC
>-|TRBJ2-7|TRBV7-2|-
CASNAGGPYEQYF
TGTGCCAGCAACGCCGGGGGGCCCTACGAGCAGTACTTC
>-|TRBJ2-3|TRBV5-1|TRBD2
CASRMGTSGISDTQYF
TGCGCCAGCAGGATGGGGACTAGCGGGATATCAGATACGCAGTATTTT
>few|TRBJ2-7|TRBV11-2|-
CASSLDRITYEQYF
TGTGCCAGCAGCTTAGACAGGATTACCTACGAGCAGTACTTC
>-|TRBJ2-1|TRBV7-9|-
CASSVLGGNEQFF
TGTGCCAGCAGCGTCCTAGGAGGCAATGAGCAGTTCTTC
>few|TRBJ2-7|TRBV7-9|TRBD1
CASSLAGTGVEQYF
TGTGCCAGCAGCTTAGCCGGGACAGGGGTCGAGCAGTACTTC
>many|TRBJ2-1|TRBV20-1|TRBD2
CSAIEGSGGLHYNEQFF
TGCAGTGCCATAGAGGGGAGCGGGGGGTTACATTACAATGAGCAGTTCTTC
>many|TRBJ2-2|TRBV4-3|-
CASSQDLDTGELFF
TGCGCCAGCAGCCAAGACCTCGACACCGGGGAGCTGTTTTTT
>few|TRBJ2-7|TRBV6-2/TRBV6-3|TRBD1
CASSKTGTGRNEQYF
TGTGCCAGCAGCAAAACCGGGACAGGGCGGAACGAGCAGTACTTC
>few|TRBJ2-3|TRBV12-3/TRBV12-4|-
CASSWFSTDTQYF
TGTGCCAGCAGTTGGTTCAGCACAGATACGCAGTATTTT
>-|TRBJ1-1|TRBV7-6|-
CASSLALGSNTEAFF
TGTGCCAGCAGCTTAGCTCTGGGTTCGAACACTGAAGCTTTCTTT
>few|TRBJ2-5|TRBV10-3|-
CAIRPGQKETQYF
TGTGCCATCAGACCGGGACAAAAAGAGACCCAGTACTTC
>few|TRBJ1-6|TRBV27|TRBD1
CASSSGQVHPSPLHF
TGTGCCAGCAGTTCAGGACAGGTTCACCCATCGCCCCTCCACTTT
>-|TRBJ1-2|TRBV7-9|-
CAVPSNYGYTF
TGTGCCGTTCCCTCTAACTATGGCTACACCTTC
>-|TRBJ2-7|TRBV28|-
CATINRGTSYEQYF
TGTGCCACCATAAACCGGGGCACGTCATACGAGCAGTACTTC
>few|TRBJ2-1|TRBV7-2|TRBD2
CASSLESGVTYNEQFF
TGTGCCAGCAGCTTAGAGAGCGGGGTTACCTACAATGAGCAGTTCTTC
>-|TRBJ2-1|TRBV20-1|TRBD2
CSARGPSGGYNEQFF
TGCAGTGCTAGAGGTCCTAGCGGGGGTTACAATGAGCAGTTCTTC
>-|TRBJ2-7|TRBV7-8|TRBD1
CASSLERGGHEQYF
TGTGCCAGCAGCTTAGAGAGAGGGGGCCACGAGCAGTACTTC
>few|TRBJ2-1|TRBV20-1|-
CSAREGVYNEQFF
TGCAGTGCTAGAGAGGGAGTCTACAATGAGCAGTTCTTC
>few|TRBJ2-3|TRBV7-7|-
CASSRHDSDTQYF
TGTGCCAGCAGCCGACACGACTCAGATACGCAGTATTTT
>-|TRBJ2-2|TRBV28|-
CASSLPGINTGELFF
TGTGCCAGCAGTTTGCCTGGAATCAACACCGGGGAGCTGTTTTTT
>-|TRBJ2-7|TRBV10-3|-
CAISESQLEQYF
TGTGCCATCAGTGAGAGCCAACTTGAGCAGTACTTC
>few|TRBJ2-7|TRBV12-3/TRBV12-4|-
CASSLSAGIYEQYF
TGTGCCAGCAGTTTATCCGCAGGGATCTACGAGCAGTACTTC
>few|TRBJ2-3|TRBV21-1|-
CASSLPPRKPDHTDTQYF
TGTGCCAGCAGCCTTCCGCCCAGGAAGCCGGATCACACAGATACGCAGTATTTT
>few|TRBJ1-2|TRBV4-1|TRBD1
CASSPGTATNYGYTF
TGCGCCAGCAGCCCCGGGACAGCAACAAACTATGGCTACACCTTC
>-|TRBJ2-1|TRBV2|-
CPSSESAIYNEQFF
TGTCCAAGCAGTGAGAGTGCCATTTACAATGAGCAGTTCTTC
>-|TRBJ1-3|TRBV4-1|TRBD1
CASSPPGTVSGNTIYF
TGCGCCAGCAGCCCCCCCGGGACAGTGTCTGGAAACACCATATATTTT
>-|TRBJ2-7|TRBV20-1|-
CSAPTHISSYEQYF
TGCAGTGCCCCGACCCATATTAGCTCCTACGAGCAGTACTTC
>few|TRBJ2-1|TRBV20-1|-
CSNTPNPYNEQFF
TGCAGTAATACTCCGAACCCCTACAATGAGCAGTTCTTC
>-|TRBJ2-7|TRBV6-5|-
CASSYGGGISSYEQYF
TGTGCCAGCAGTTACGGTGGGGGGATCAGCTCCTACGAGCAGTACTTC
>-|TRBJ2-1|TRBV6-1|TRBD1
CASRMDRGRNEQFF
TGTGCCAGCAGGATGGACAGGGGGCGAAATGAGCAGTTCTTC
>-|TRBJ2-1|TRBV7-9|TRBD2
CASSLPRERWDNEQFF
TGTGCCAGCAGCCTGCCGCGGGAGCGGTGGGACAATGAGCAGTTCTTC
>-|TRBJ2-1|TRBV12-3/TRBV12-4|-
CASSLDVGRSYNEQFF
TGTGCCAGCAGTTTAGACGTGGGGCGCTCCTACAATGAGCAGTTCTTC
>-|TRBJ2-7|TRBV4-3|-
CASSQVLYDLSYEQYF
TGCGCCAGCAGCCAAGTATTGTACGATCTATCCTACGAGCAGTACTTC
>-|TRBJ2-5|TRBV27|TRBD2
CASSRLAGKETQYF
TGTGCCAGCAGCAGACTAGCGGGAAAGGAGACCCAGTACTTC
>few|TRBJ1-6|TRBV18|-
CASSPGTGRGSPLHF
TGTGCCAGCTCACCCGGGACCGGACGAGGATCACCCCTCCACTTT
>many|TRBJ2-2|TRBV14|-
CASSSLIPGSNTGELFF
TGTGCCAGCAGCTCGCTAATTCCGGGATCGAACACCGGGGAGCTGTTTTTT
>-|TRBJ2-3|TRBV14|TRBD2
CASSRGGGRLFGTDTQYF
TGTGCCAGCAGCCGCGGGGGGGGACGACTGTTTGGGACAGATACGCAGTATTTT
>-|TRBJ2-1|TRBV14|-
CASSPTRYEQFF
TGTGCCAGCAGCCCTACTCGGTACGAGCAGTTCTTC
>many|TRBJ2-5|TRBV5-6|-
CASSLLAEGLKIETQYF
TGTGCCAGCAGCTTGTTAGCGGAAGGCTTGAAAATTGAGACCCAGTACTTC
>-|TRBJ2-1|TRBV7-9|-
CASSLAGTLNEQFF
TGTGCCAGCAGCTTAGCGGGGACGCTCAATGAGCAGTTCTTC
>few|TRBJ2-2|TRBV15|-
CATSFFPVNTGELFF
TGTGCCACCAGCTTTTTTCCCGTGAACACCGGGGAGCTGTTTTTT
>few|TRBJ2-6|TRBV20-1|TRBD1
CSARDNRGIVGANVLTF
TGCAGTGCTAGAGATAACAGGGGAATAGTAGGGGCCAACGTCCTGACTTTC
>-|TRBJ2-1|TRBV20-1|TRBD2
CSAKFQRDYNEQFF
TGCAGTGCTAAATTCCAGCGGGACTACAATGAGCAGTTCTTC
>-|TRBJ1-5|TRBV7-6|-
CASSQRADQPQHF
TGTGCCAGCAGCCAAAGGGCGGATCAGCCCCAGCATTTT
>-|TRBJ1-5|TRBV4-2|-
CASSQAGLRGIHQPQHF
TGTGCCAGCAGCCAAGCCGGGCTCCGAGGAATCCATCAGCCCCAGCATTTT
>few|TRBJ1-3|TRBV5-1|-
CASSLNGDLGNTIYF
TGCGCCAGCAGCTTGAACGGAGATCTTGGAAACACCATATATTTT
>few|TRBJ2-7|TRBV5-1|-
CASSEAGHSYEQYF
TGCGCCAGCAGCGAAGCGGGACACTCCTACGAGCAGTACTTC
>few|TRBJ2-5|TRBV3-1|TRBD2
CASSHAGGKETQYF
TGTGCCAGCAGCCATGCGGGGGGGAAAGAGACCCAGTACTTC
>few|TRBJ2-1|TRBV4-3|-
CASSQWSASPGNEQFF
TGCGCCAGCAGCCAGTGGTCAGCCTCCCCGGGCAATGAGCAGTTCTTC